This T cell receptor (beta chain) originates from a study of T cell responses to AZD1222 COVID-19 vaccine. Study information: Pooled together were second doses at about 4 or about 12 weeks. The study's findings and limits: Vaccination with two AZD1222 doses was followed by a rise in Spike-specific TCR breadth and depth. Possibly, clonal diversity was underestimated; donors were largely white British and included more females. Within unmutated variant regions lay the reported targets of nearly half of spike-specific TCRs.

CDR3 length: 14 amino acids. J gave up 7 bases and V 3 bases, and 8 bases lay outside the gene matches. Per germline, CDR1 SGHTA and CDR2 FQGNSA. For this clone: The antigen is unknown.

The repertoire was sequenced with immunoSEQ multiplex PCR; TCRdb's copy has only in-frame clones and lacks some. The sample lists just under 55,000 clones, roughly nine tenths occurring once. The source of this sequence is an adult in good health. The sequences come from peripheral blood, collected on day 0 of AZD1222 vaccination. The rearrangement uses TRBV7-2 and TRBJ1-2, with TRBD1 identical over 7 bases. The CDR3 loop reads CASSLPGGFSGYTF. Written as DNA, the CDR3 is TGTGCCAGCAGCTTGCCAGGGGGATTCTCTGGCTACACCTTC.